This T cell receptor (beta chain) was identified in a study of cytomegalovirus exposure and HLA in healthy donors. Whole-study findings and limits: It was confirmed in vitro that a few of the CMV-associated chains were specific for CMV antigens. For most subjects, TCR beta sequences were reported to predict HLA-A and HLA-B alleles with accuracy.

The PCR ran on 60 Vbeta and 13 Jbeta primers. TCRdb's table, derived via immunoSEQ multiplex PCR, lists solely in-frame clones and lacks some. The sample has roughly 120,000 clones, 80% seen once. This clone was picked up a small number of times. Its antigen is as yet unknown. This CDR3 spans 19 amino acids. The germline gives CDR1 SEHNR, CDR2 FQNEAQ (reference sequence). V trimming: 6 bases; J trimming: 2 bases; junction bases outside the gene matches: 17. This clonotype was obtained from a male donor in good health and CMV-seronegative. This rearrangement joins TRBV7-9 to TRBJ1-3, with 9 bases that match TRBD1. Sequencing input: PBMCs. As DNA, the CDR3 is TGTGCCAGCAGACCTCGTCCGGGACAGGGTGCTCTGCCTGGAAACACCATATATTTT. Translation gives CASRPRPGQGALPGNTIYF. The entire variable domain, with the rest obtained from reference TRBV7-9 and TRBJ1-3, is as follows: DTGVSQNPRHKITKRGQNVTFRCDPISEHNRLYWYRQTLGQGPEFLTYFQNEAQLEKSRLLSDRFSAERPKGSFSTLEIQRTEQGDSAMYLCASRPRPGQGALPGNTIYFGEGSWLTVV.